This T cell receptor beta chain is drawn from a study of cytomegalovirus exposure and HLA in healthy donors. General study results and limits: Data from an earlier analysis indicated that most TCR beta V segments were productive either about 90% or about 30% of the time.

In the PCR, 60 Vbeta and 13 Jbeta primers were used. Authors' data handling: In a later analysis, of some 80 million unique beta chains, about 10 million appeared in at least two donors. Clones were read by immunoSEQ multiplex PCR, and TCRdb kept only the in-frame ones, dropping some. V and J calls and clone size are copied from that table; D and trimming were computed from the DNA. The profile shows about 140,000 clones, roughly 86% of them singletons. Concerning this clone itself: Its specificity is not known.

Trimming removed 7 bases at V and 4 bases at J, with 11 bases between. The CDR3 has 13 residues. Germline V lookup: CDR1 MNHNS, CDR2 SASEGT. The chain employs TRBV6-1 and TRBJ2-1; perhaps TRBD1 as D (5 bases). Sequencing was performed on PBMCs. The TCR comes from a woman aged 40 to 50 in good health and CMV-seronegative. DNA of the CDR3: TGTGCCAGCAAACTAAGACAGTACAATGAGCAGTTCTTC. Its translation: CASKLRQYNEQFF.